A single sample is the source of the 19 T cell receptor beta chains below, sequenced in a study of human T cells and chemical hapten exposure. TCRdb analysed the RACE reads with MiXCR anew, one entry per CDR3 protein. The sample includes approximately 120,000 distinct CDR3 sequences, roughly 9% of them seen just once. As to time point: patch test 2, 6 weeks after DPC sensitization. The sample's treatment: therapeutic diphenylcyclopropenone sensitization with weekly scalp DPC. Here the sequenced sample was whole blood, taken in connection with sensitization to the hapten diphenylcyclopropenone (DPC). The source is a middle-aged woman with alopecia areata. Some clones in this sample may be carry-over from other donors' samples.

There are many counts of this clonotype. CDR3 nucleotides: TGCAGCGTTGAAATGGCCAGGGGGCTTTCCTACGAGCAGTACTTC. Translating gives CSVEMARGLSYEQYF. The V gene is TRBV29-1, the J gene TRBJ2-7, with 8 bases matching TRBD1. Per germline, CDR1 SQVTM and CDR2 ANQGSEA. The junction had 7 bases not matched to a gene; V was cut back by 2 bases and J by 1 base. This CDR3 has 15 residues.

This clonotype was detected only a few times. V gene TRBV28 combines with J gene TRBJ2-5; no clear D. The germline gives CDR1 MDHEN, CDR2 SYDVKM. The germline V and J ends were trimmed by 3 bases and 5 bases, with 10 bases remaining between them. The CDR3 totals 13 residues. The CDR3 sequence is CASSLAGWETQYF. In DNA form, the CDR3 reads TGTGCCAGCAGTTTGGCCGGGTGGGAGACCCAGTACTTC.

The sample holds many counts of this clonotype. The gene calls are TRBV12-3 or TRBV12-4 and TRBJ1-5; D is undetermined. Trimming left V 1 base short and J 5 bases short, with 6 bases between. This CDR3 contains 13 residues. DNA of the CDR3: TGTGCCAGCAGTTTAGATGGGTATCAGCCCCAGCATTTT. This gives the protein CASSLDGYQPQHF.

The chain links TRBV7-2 to TRBJ2-7; 14 bases align to TRBD2. The CDR3 is made up of 17 amino acids. V shed 3 bases, J shed 2 bases, and the junction held 6 bases outside the gene matches. CDR1 and CDR2 from the germline V gene are SGHTA and FQGNSA. The CDR3 is CASSLRTSGGLTYEQYF. CDR3 nucleotides: TGTGCCAGCAGCTTGAGGACTAGCGGGGGGTTAACCTACGAGCAGTACTTC.

This clonotype was counted only a few times. The rearrangement links TRBV20-1 to TRBJ2-7, with 13 nucleotides matching TRBD2. J lost 5 bases, V lost 4 bases, and 2 bases had no gene match. Germline V CDR1 and CDR2: DFQATT, SNEGSKA (reference sequence). The length of the CDR3 is 13 residues. The CDR3 protein is CSAKLAGGNEQYF. The CDR3 DNA is TGCAGTGCTAAACTAGCGGGGGGGAACGAGCAGTACTTC.

This clonotype was recorded a few times. The chain couples TRBV5-6 to TRBJ1-1; D is ambiguous. V was trimmed by 5 bases and J by 1 base, leaving 15 bases between them. CDR1 SGHDT and CDR2 YYEEEE come from the germline V gene. The CDR3 covers 15 residues. The chain's CDR3 is CASSSIRFQNTEAFF. As DNA, the CDR3 is TGTGCCAGCAGTTCAATAAGGTTCCAGAACACTGAAGCTTTCTTT.

This clonotype occurred many times. The CDR3 coding sequence is TGCAGCGTCGATCGAGTAGGAGCTGAAGCTTTCTTT. As protein: CSVDRVGAEAFF. This chain joins TRBV29-1 and TRBJ1-1; D not resolved. Germline-derived CDR1 and CDR2 are SQVTM and ANQGSEA. Trimming cost V 6 bases and J 6 bases, with 14 bases left between them. The CDR3 extends over 12 amino acids. The full variable domain, its missing parts supplied by reference TRBV29-1 and TRBJ1-1, is SAVISQKPSRDICQRGTSLTIQCQVDSQVTMMFWYRQQPGQSLTLIATANQGSEATYESGFVIDKFPISRPNLTFSTLTVSNMSPEDSSIYLCSVDRVGAEAFFGQGTRLTVV.

There are a few counts of this clonotype. Relative to the germline gene, one junction end is altered; a read error may explain this. J is TRBJ1-5 and V is TRBV30; D unresolved. The CDR3 runs 17 residues. Germline CDR1 reads GTSNPN; CDR2 reads SVGIG (reference sequence). The CDR3 DNA reads as TGTGCCTGGAGTCTCGGGAGGGTAGGGAGTAGCGATCAGCCCCAGCATTTT. It codes for CAWSLGRVGSSDQPQHF.

This clonotype has only a few counts. This rearrangement joins TRBV7-2 to TRBJ1-1; no firm D call. The CDR3 is 15 residues long. Germline values: CDR1 SGHTA, CDR2 FQGNSA. V shed 2 bases and J shed 4 bases, with 14 bases lying between them. The CDR3: CASSLNFGEGTEAFF. As DNA, the CDR3 is TGTGCCAGCAGCTTAAATTTCGGGGAGGGCACTGAAGCTTTCTTT.

The genes are TRBV6-5 and TRBJ2-5; 12 positions agree with TRBD1. The CDR3 has 15 residues. V lost 5 bases, J lost 4 bases, and 5 bases stayed unmatched. Per germline, CDR1 MNHEY and CDR2 SVGAGI. The CDR3 nucleotides read TGTGCCAGCAGTGGGACAGGGGGCGAATCAGAGACCCAGTACTTC. Its translation is CASSGTGGESETQYF.

This clonotype was seen a few times. The V gene is TRBV7-6, the J gene TRBJ1-6; weak D call: TRBD1 (5 bases). Trimming took 4 bases from V and 9 from J, leaving 13 bases between them. CDR1 is SGHVS and CDR2 is FNYEAQ in the germline V gene. The CDR3 covers 14 residues. The CDR3 sequence: CASSSWGVGSPLHF. The CDR3 DNA reads TGTGCCAGCAGCTCCTGGGGGGTTGGTTCACCCCTCCACTTT.

This clonotype was seen ten or more times. The chain carries TRBV7-4 and TRBJ2-7; a possible D gene is TRBD1 (5 bases). The germline V and J ends were trimmed by 7 bases and 2 bases, with 18 bases remaining between them. The CDR3 is made up of 15 amino acids. Germline loops: CDR1 SGHVT, CDR2 SQSDAQ. CDR3 residues: CASTLAPQGTYEQYF. As DNA, the CDR3 is TGTGCCAGCACCCTCGCGCCCCAGGGCACCTACGAGCAGTACTTC.

Many counts were recorded for this clonotype. The J gene is TRBJ2-7, the V gene TRBV11-2, with D possibly called TRBD1 or TRBD2 (5 bases each). Looked up from germline, CDR1 is SGHAT and CDR2 is FQNNGV. CDR3 size: 15 residues. V lost 4 bases, J lost 3 bases, and 16 bases lay in between. The CDR3 is CASSSVGGGLYEQYF. Written as DNA, the CDR3 is TGTGCCAGCAGCTCCGTTGGGGGTGGACTCTACGAGCAGTACTTC.

This clonotype has just a few counts. This rearrangement joins TRBV5-4 to TRBJ2-3, with D possibly TRBD2 on 5 matching bases. This CDR3 comprises 14 residues. Trimming pared 3 bases from V and 7 bases from J, leaving 15 bases between. Germline V lookup: CDR1 SGHNT, CDR2 YYREEE (reference sequence). In DNA, the CDR3 is TGTGCCAGCAGCTCACTGACAACGGGATATACGCAGTATTTT. Translated: CASSSLTTGYTQYF.

This clonotype has a count of ten or more. The chain couples TRBV30 to TRBJ2-3, with TRBD1 matching over 7 bases. CDR1 is GTSNPN, CDR2 SVGIG, per germline (reference sequence). The CDR3 totals 15 residues. V lost 2 bases and J lost 5; bases outside the gene matches: 10. The CDR3 sequence is CAWSPRGRVGDTQYF. The CDR3 coding sequence is TGTGCCTGGAGTCCTAGGGGGCGCGTGGGAGATACGCAGTATTTT.

This clonotype turned up a few times. Here the CDR3 DNA reads TGTGCCAGCAGCCTAGGACTAGCGCCCGACAGGCAGTTCTTC. Protein product: CASSLGLAPDRQFF. The chain has TRBV12-3 or TRBV12-4 and TRBJ2-1, with 9 bases matching TRBD2. The CDR3 contains 14 residues. V lost 6 bases to trimming and J lost 12 bases; unmatched junction nucleotides: 12.

The gene calls are TRBV3-1 and TRBJ2-7; D is unclear. The CDR3 is 13 residues long. Trimming stripped 8 bases from V and 2 bases from J, with 13 bases between. Germline V lookup: CDR1 LGHDT, CDR2 YNNKEL (reference sequence). The CDR3 spells CASVLSGTYEQYF. The CDR3 bases are TGTGCCAGCGTTTTGTCAGGAACCTACGAGCAGTACTTC.

In this sample, this clonotype turned up a few times. V and J are TRBV20-1 and TRBJ2-7; D might be TRBD2 (6 bases). Germline-derived CDR1 and CDR2 are DFQATT and SNEGSKA (reference sequence). CDR3 length: 12 residues. CDR3: CTLSGSSYEQYF. The CDR3 DNA reads TGCACCCTTAGCGGAAGCTCCTACGAGCAGTACTTC.

This clonotype was found many times. The chain has TRBV24-1 and TRBJ2-2; 8 nucleotides align to TRBD1. CDR1 and CDR2 from the germline V gene are KGHDR and SFDVKD. J was trimmed by 9 bases and V by 8 bases; bases with no gene match: 7. The CDR3 covers 13 residues. The CDR3 bases are TGTGCCACCAATTCTGACAGGGGCCGGGAGCTGTTTTTT. Residues: CATNSDRGRELFF.